The 30 T cell receptor beta chains given below trace back to one sample, sequenced in a study of vaccination effects on CD4 cells after COVID-19. What these receptors recognize is not known. With approximately ten days of culture completed, CD4+ T cells were isolated. Repertoires were generated with immunoSEQ multiplex PCR, while TCRdb's copy carries only in-frame clones and drops some. The table includes about 46,000 clones, roughly four fifths detected once. Sequences were derived from CD4+ T cells from PBMCs cultured without peptide, sampled before COVID-19 vaccination. These receptor sequences come from a human donor who had a prior SARS-CoV-2 infection.

V and J are TRBV4-2 and TRBJ2-7; 8 nucleotides agree with TRBD2. V dropped 0 bases and J dropped 1; count of bases not matched to a gene: 2. The CDR3 sequence is 15 residues long. Per the germline V gene, CDR1 is LGHNA and CDR2 is YNFKEQ. CDR3 sequence: CASSQDLAGSYEQYF. Here the CDR3 DNA reads TGTGCCAGCAGCCAAGATTTAGCGGGGTCCTACGAGCAGTACTTC.

The gene calls are TRBV19 and TRBJ2-7; either TRBD1 or TRBD2 may supply D (6 bases each). CDR1 and CDR2 from the germline V gene are LNHDA and SQIVND (reference sequence). The V end lost 2 bases, the J end lost 7 bases, and 24 bases lay between the germline ends. The CDR3 has 17 residues. In DNA, the CDR3 is TGTGCCAGTAGTATAAGTGGAAGGGGGGCCATCTTTGGAGAGCAGTACTTC. Translation: CASSISGRGAIFGEQYF. The variable domain in full, with the rest retrieved from reference TRBV19 and TRBJ2-7, is DGGITQSPKYLFRKEGQNVTLSCEQNLNHDAMYWYRQDPGQGLRLIYYSQIVNDFQKGDIAEGYSVSREKKESFPLTVTSAQKNPTAFYLCASSISGRGAIFGEQYFGPGTRLTVT.

The chain uses TRBV18 and TRBJ1-1; 9 nucleotides match TRBD1. The CDR3 runs 14 residues. V shed 4 bases, J shed 4 bases, and the junction held 4 bases outside the gene matches. CDR1 and CDR2 from the germline V gene are KGHSH and LQKENI. CDR3 amino acids: CASSQGQGFTEAFF. CDR3 nucleotide sequence: TGTGCCAGCTCACAGGGACAGGGCTTCACTGAAGCTTTCTTT.

The CDR3: CASSLSPGAGAGTQYF. CDR3 DNA: TGTGCCAGCAGCTTATCCCCCGGGGCGGGGGCGGGGACCCAGTACTTC. The chain carries TRBV11-2 and TRBJ2-5, with TRBD2 as a possible D gene (7 bases). Germline loops: CDR1 SGHAT, CDR2 FQNNGV. V was shortened by 2 bases and J by 7 bases, with 20 bases between the two germline ends. The length of the CDR3 is 16 residues.

The gene calls are TRBV19 and TRBJ2-1; 15 bases fit TRBD2. The CDR3 sequence is 18 residues long. V lost 7 bases to trimming and J lost 4 bases; unmatched junction nucleotides: 11. Per the germline V gene, CDR1 is LNHDA and CDR2 is SQIVND (reference sequence). CDR3 in amino acids: CASTGQRTSGREYNEQFF. In DNA form, the CDR3 reads TGTGCCAGTACGGGACAACGGACTAGCGGGAGGGAATACAATGAGCAGTTCTTC.

The V gene is TRBV19, the J gene TRBJ2-7, with D hard to call. V lost 9 bases and J lost 2, with 17 bases in between. The CDR3 is 14 residues long. CDR1 is LNHDA and CDR2 is SQIVND in the germline V gene (reference sequence). The CDR3 DNA is TGTGCCAGCCGGAAGACGGCCTCGGCCTACGAGCAGTACTTC. Translating gives CASRKTASAYEQYF.

The rearrangement joins TRBV10-3 to TRBJ2-5; the match to TRBD1 covers 12 bases. Per the germline V gene, CDR1 is ENHRY and CDR2 is SYGVKD. After removal of 5 bases from V and 5 bases from J, the junction contained 6 bases not matched to a gene. CDR3 size: 15 residues. CDR3 DNA sequence: TGTGCCATCAGTATGGGACAGGGGGCCCTTGAGACCCAGTACTTC. It yields the protein CAISMGQGALETQYF.

CDR3 nucleotide sequence: TGTGCCAGTAAGGTGGGCAGAGATGTAAACATTCAGTACTTC. As protein: CASKVGRDVNIQYF. V and J are TRBV19 and TRBJ2-4, with no clear D. CDR3 length: 14 amino acids. Germline CDR1 reads LNHDA; CDR2 reads SQIVND (reference sequence). The ends were cut back, 7 bases at V and 6 bases at J, with 16 bases in the middle.

The J gene is TRBJ1-5, the V gene TRBV5-1; 7 positions agree with TRBD1. With V trimmed by 4 bases and J by 7 bases, 5 bases remained unmatched. The germline V gene encodes CDR1 SGHRS and CDR2 YFSETQ. This CDR3 comprises 13 residues. The CDR3 DNA sequence: TGCGCCAGCAGCGTTCAGGGGGTACAGCCCCAGCATTTT. Translating it yields CASSVQGVQPQHF.

The V gene is TRBV7-9, the J gene TRBJ2-7; 10 bases are a match to TRBD1. CDR3 length: 14 residues. The V gene's germline CDR1 is SEHNR and CDR2 FQNEAQ (reference sequence). Losses at the gene ends were 5 bases for V and 3 bases for J; bases not matched to a gene: 4. DNA for the CDR3: TGTGCCAGCAGCCAGGGGACAGGGGTCTACGAGCAGTACTTC. This sequence encodes CASSQGTGVYEQYF.

J is TRBJ1-2 and V is TRBV4-2; D remains unclear. CDR1 is LGHNA and CDR2 is YNFKEQ in the germline V gene. The germline V and J ends were trimmed by 0 bases and 5 bases, with 13 bases remaining between them. The CDR3 has 15 residues. The CDR3 nucleotides read TGTGCCAGCAGCCAAGAGGCCCGGGAGTCATATGGCTACACCTTC. It is translated as CASSQEARESYGYTF.

The chain recombines TRBV4-2 with TRBJ2-3; 7 bases match TRBD2. This CDR3 spans 18 amino acids. The germline CDR1 and CDR2 sequences are LGHNA and YNFKEQ. V shed 4 bases and J 2 bases; nucleotides not matched to a gene: 15. The CDR3: CASSPAPLFSGPTDTQYF. DNA for the CDR3: TGTGCCAGCAGCCCTGCCCCGCTGTTTAGCGGGCCCACAGATACGCAGTATTTT.

This clone was detected only a few times. V gene TRBV3-1 (or the pseudogene TRBV3-2) combines with J gene TRBJ1-5; tentative D call: TRBD1 (5 bases). CDR1 is LGHDT and CDR2 is YNNKEL in the germline V gene (reference sequence). This CDR3 region has 12 residues. Trimming took 4 bases from V and 5 from J, leaving 6 bases between them. CDR3 in amino acids: CASSLRDQPQHF. The CDR3 DNA is TGTGCCAGCAGCCTCAGGGATCAGCCCCAGCATTTT.

This chain joins TRBV20-1 and TRBJ2-5, with unresolved D. The length of the CDR3 is 14 residues. Germline loops: CDR1 DFQATT, CDR2 SNEGSKA (reference sequence). Trimming took off 3 bases at V and 5 bases at J, with 16 bases between the two ends. The CDR3 nucleotides read TGCAGTGCTAGTCGACAAGCAAGCAGGGAGACCCAGTACTTC. Protein sequence: CSASRQASRETQYF.

The V call is TRBV2, the J call TRBJ2-5, with 8 nucleotides matching TRBD2. Germline CDR1 SNHLY, CDR2 FYNNEI. The CDR3 extends over 15 amino acids. V was clipped by 3 bases and J by 0 bases; unmatched bases: 3. The CDR3 region has the DNA TGTGCCAGCAGTGATGAGCGGGGGTACCAAGAGACCCAGTACTTC. Amino acids: CASSDERGYQETQYF.

In its sample, this clone was seen a few times. The rearrangement joins TRBV9 to TRBJ2-1; 9 bases align to TRBD1. Germline loops: CDR1 SGDLS, CDR2 YYNGEE. The junction had 12 bases not matched to a gene; V was cut back by 4 bases and J by 7 bases. The CDR3 loop spans 16 amino acids. CDR3 nucleotides: TGTGCCAGCAGCCGATTACAGGGGGCCTGGAGAAATGAGCAGTTCTTC. Its translation: CASSRLQGAWRNEQFF.

The chain employs TRBV5-1 and TRBJ1-2; TRBD1 is a possible D gene (5 bases). CDR1 and CDR2 (germline): SGHRS, YFSETQ. V shed 4 bases and J shed 2 bases, with 15 bases lying between them. CDR3 size: 15 residues. This CDR3 reads CASSPIIGGNYGYTF. For the CDR3, the DNA is TGCGCCAGCAGCCCCATCATTGGGGGAAACTATGGCTACACCTTC.

This chain connects TRBV7-4 to TRBJ2-7, with 12 bases fitting TRBD2. CDR1 and CDR2 from the germline V gene are SGHVT and SQSDAQ. This CDR3 region has 15 residues. The V and J ends lost 1 base and 6 bases, in that order; junction bases with no gene match: 4. CDR3 region: CASSLGLAGEREQYF. The CDR3, as DNA: TGTGCCAGCAGCTTAGGACTAGCGGGAGAGCGCGAGCAGTACTTC.

The rearrangement uses TRBV5-6 and TRBJ2-7, with 7 bases lining up with TRBD1. The CDR3 is made up of 16 amino acids. Germline V CDR1 and CDR2: SGHDT, YYEEEE. V was clipped by 2 bases and J by 0 bases; unmatched bases: 8. The DNA of the CDR3 is TGTGCCAGCAGCTTAAACCGGGACAGACTCTCCTACGAGCAGTACTTC. Residues: CASSLNRDRLSYEQYF.

This clone came up once. This sequence joins TRBV5-1 and TRBJ2-1; no clear D gene. Germline lookup yields CDR1 SGHRS and CDR2 YFSETQ. With 3 bases removed from V and 1 base from J, the gap between germline ends came to 8 bases. This CDR3 is built from 14 residues. CDR3 in DNA: TGCGCCAGCAGCTCGCAGCTTTCCTACAATGAGCAGTTCTTC. Its translation is CASSSQLSYNEQFF.

The chain couples TRBV30 to TRBJ2-5; 16 bases are shared with TRBD2. CDR1 and CDR2 (germline): GTSNPN, SVGIG (reference sequence). V shed 0 bases and J 5 bases; nucleotides not matched to a gene: 6. The CDR3 has 17 amino acids. This CDR3 reads CAWSVGTSGGAGETQYF. In DNA form, the CDR3 reads TGTGCCTGGAGTGTAGGGACTAGCGGGGGGGCCGGGGAGACCCAGTACTTC.

The table lists this clone with a count of one. The chain combines TRBV7-9 with TRBJ1-2; 8 positions match TRBD1. Germline V gene lookup returns CDR1 SEHNR and CDR2 FQNEAQ (reference sequence). This CDR3 has 14 residues. V trimming: 4 bases; J trimming: 8 bases; junction bases outside the gene matches: 9. CDR3 nucleotides: TGTGCCAGCAGCTACAGGGGGACGGAGGGAGGCTACACCTTC. Translation gives CASSYRGTEGGYTF.

The rearrangement uses TRBV5-4 and TRBJ2-6; D not resolved. This CDR3 has 14 amino acids. The V and J ends lost 1 base and 1 base respectively, with 3 bases between them. Germline CDR1 is SGHNT and CDR2 is YYREEE (reference sequence). This CDR3 reads CASSLSSGANVLTF. The CDR3 DNA reads TGTGCCAGCAGCTTGTCTTCTGGGGCCAACGTCCTGACTTTC.

This clone appeared a single time. The chain has TRBV28 and TRBJ2-1; D might be TRBD1 (6 bases). Trimming removed 6 bases at V and 3 bases at J, with 6 bases between. Germline CDR1 reads MDHEN; CDR2 reads SYDVKM. The CDR3 is 12 residues long. CDR3 in DNA: TGTGCCAGCAGGGACAGCTACAATGAGCAGTTCTTC. This sequence encodes CASRDSYNEQFF.

This chain uses TRBV18 with TRBJ1-2; D gene uncertain. The V gene's germline CDR1 is KGHSH and CDR2 LQKENI. Trimming pared 2 bases from V and 2 bases from J, leaving 12 bases between. This CDR3 spans 15 amino acids. CDR3 nucleotide sequence: TGTGCCAGCTCACCAGACTACGGGCGGAACTATGGCTACACCTTC. Translating gives CASSPDYGRNYGYTF.

The chain carries TRBV5-1 and TRBJ2-2, with D tentatively TRBD1 (5 bases). From germline, CDR1 is SGHRS and CDR2 YFSETQ. The CDR3 loop spans 15 amino acids. With 1 base removed from V and 1 base from J, the gap between germline ends came to 8 bases. CDR3 sequence: CASSLITGNTGELFF. The CDR3 DNA follows: TGCGCCAGCAGCTTGATTACAGGGAACACCGGGGAGCTGTTTTTT.

This chain links TRBV7-9 with TRBJ2-3; 8 bases align to TRBD1. Germline trimming cut 5 bases from V and 4 bases from J; bases unmatched to any gene: 2. This CDR3 has 13 residues. Per the germline V gene, CDR1 is SEHNR and CDR2 is FQNEAQ (reference sequence). The CDR3: CASSEQGADTQYF. Written as DNA, the CDR3 is TGTGCCAGCAGCGAACAGGGGGCAGATACGCAGTATTTT.

The V and J genes are TRBV7-2 and TRBJ2-5; D is unclear. Germline CDR1 SGHTA, CDR2 FQGNSA. The CDR3 totals 16 residues. Between the trimmed V and J ends, which lost 1 base and 9 bases, there was a span of 21 bases. The CDR3 here is CASSLDVWNSDGSQYF. DNA for the CDR3: TGTGCCAGCAGCTTAGATGTATGGAATAGTGACGGGTCCCAGTACTTC. The whole variable domain, filled in from reference TRBV7-2 and TRBJ2-5, reads GAGVSQSPSNKVTEKGKDVELRCDPISGHTALYWYRQSLGQGLEFLIYFQGNSAPDKSGLPSDRFSAERTGGSVSTLTIQRTQQEDSAVYLCASSLDVWNSDGSQYFGPGTRLLVL.

The J gene is TRBJ1-6, the V gene TRBV5-1; D may be TRBD1 (5 bases). The CDR3 covers 15 residues. Germline CDR1 is SGHRS and CDR2 is YFSETQ. V was trimmed by 3 bases and J by 8 bases, leaving 15 bases between them. The CDR3 sequence: CASSSEGFLDSPLHF. In nucleotides, the CDR3 is TGCGCCAGCAGCTCAGAGGGGTTTCTGGATTCACCCCTCCACTTT.

The chain is built from TRBV3-1 (or the pseudogene TRBV3-2) and TRBJ2-5, with D perhaps being TRBD1 or TRBD2 (5 bases each). The V gene lost 4 bases and the J gene lost 7 bases, with 22 bases spanning the gap. This CDR3 contains 16 residues. Germline assignment: CDR1 LGHDT and CDR2 YNNKEL (reference sequence). The CDR3, as DNA: TGTGCCAGCAGCCCCTTCTCAGGGACCGCCGAGGGGACCCAGTACTTC. Translated: CASSPFSGTAEGTQYF.